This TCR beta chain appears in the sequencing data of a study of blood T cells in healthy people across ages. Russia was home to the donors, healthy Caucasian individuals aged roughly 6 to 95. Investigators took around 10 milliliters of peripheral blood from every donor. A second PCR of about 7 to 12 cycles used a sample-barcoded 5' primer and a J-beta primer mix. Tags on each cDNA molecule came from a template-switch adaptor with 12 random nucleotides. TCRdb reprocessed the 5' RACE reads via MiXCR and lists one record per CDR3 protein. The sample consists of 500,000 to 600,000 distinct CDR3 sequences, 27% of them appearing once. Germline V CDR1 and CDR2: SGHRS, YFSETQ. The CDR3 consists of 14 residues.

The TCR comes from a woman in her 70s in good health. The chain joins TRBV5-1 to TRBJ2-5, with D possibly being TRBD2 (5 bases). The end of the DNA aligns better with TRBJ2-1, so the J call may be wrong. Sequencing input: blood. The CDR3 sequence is CASSLALGRGEQFF. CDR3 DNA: TGCGCCAGCAGCTTGGCCCTGGGGAGAGGTGAGCAGTTCTTC.